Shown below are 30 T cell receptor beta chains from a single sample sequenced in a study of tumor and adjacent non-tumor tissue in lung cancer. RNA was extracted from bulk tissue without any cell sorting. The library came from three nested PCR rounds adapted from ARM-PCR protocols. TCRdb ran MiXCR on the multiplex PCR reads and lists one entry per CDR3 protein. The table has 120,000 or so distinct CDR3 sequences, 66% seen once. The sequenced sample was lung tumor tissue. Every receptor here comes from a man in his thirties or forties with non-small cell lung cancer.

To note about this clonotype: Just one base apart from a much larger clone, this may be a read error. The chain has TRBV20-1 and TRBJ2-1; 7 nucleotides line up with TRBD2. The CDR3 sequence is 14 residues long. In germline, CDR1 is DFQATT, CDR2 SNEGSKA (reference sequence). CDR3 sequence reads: CSARTASGYNEQLF. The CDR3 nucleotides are TGCAGTGCTAGAACGGCTAGCGGTTACAATGAGCAGCTCTTC.

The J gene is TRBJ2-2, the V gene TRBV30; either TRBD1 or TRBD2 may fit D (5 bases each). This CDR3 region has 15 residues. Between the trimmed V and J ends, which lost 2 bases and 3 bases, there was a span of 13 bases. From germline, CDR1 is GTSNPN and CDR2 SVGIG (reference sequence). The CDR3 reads CAWSPWGWDTGELFF. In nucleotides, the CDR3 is TGTGCCTGGAGTCCGTGGGGGTGGGACACCGGGGAGCTGTTTTTT.

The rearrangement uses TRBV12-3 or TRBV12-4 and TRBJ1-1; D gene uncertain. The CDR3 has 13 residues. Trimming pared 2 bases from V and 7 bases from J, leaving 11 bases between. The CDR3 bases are TGTGCCAGCAGTTTAACCGACTACAGTGAAGCTTTCTTT. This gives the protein CASSLTDYSEAFF.

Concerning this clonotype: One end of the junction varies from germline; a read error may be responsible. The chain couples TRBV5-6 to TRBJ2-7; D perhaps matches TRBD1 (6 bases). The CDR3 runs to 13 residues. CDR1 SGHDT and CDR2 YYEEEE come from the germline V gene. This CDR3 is CTSSQDRSYEQYF. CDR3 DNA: TGTACCAGCAGCCAGGACAGATCCTACGAGCAGTACTTC.

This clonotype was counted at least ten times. CDR3 sequence: CASSPGTAENYGYTF. The CDR3 nucleotides read TGCGCCAGCAGCCCAGGGACAGCCGAGAACTATGGCTACACCTTC. The V gene is TRBV5-1, the J gene TRBJ1-2, with 7 bases lining up with TRBD1. Germline V CDR1 and CDR2: SGHRS, YFSETQ. This CDR3 contains 15 residues. V gave up 4 bases and J gave up 2 bases; unmatched junction bases: 8.

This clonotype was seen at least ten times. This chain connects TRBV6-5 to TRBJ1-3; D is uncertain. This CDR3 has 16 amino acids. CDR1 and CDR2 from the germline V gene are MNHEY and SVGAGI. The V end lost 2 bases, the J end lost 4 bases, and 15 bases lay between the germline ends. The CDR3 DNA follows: TGTGCCAGCAGTTACCACGGGATCCACGGGGGAAACACCATATATTTT. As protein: CASSYHGIHGGNTIYF.

CDR3 residues: CASNPPTGSISYNEQFF. The CDR3 DNA reads as TGTGCCAGCAATCCTCCGACTGGTTCAATCTCCTACAATGAGCAGTTCTTC. The chain carries TRBV7-9 and TRBJ2-1, with D uncertain. The CDR3 totals 17 residues. Trimming stripped 7 bases from V and 0 bases from J, with 19 bases between. CDR1 is SEHNR, CDR2 FQNEAQ, per germline (reference sequence).

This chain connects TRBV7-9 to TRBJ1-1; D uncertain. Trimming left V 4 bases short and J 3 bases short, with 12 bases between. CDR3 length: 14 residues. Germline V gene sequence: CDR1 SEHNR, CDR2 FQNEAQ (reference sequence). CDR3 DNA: TGTGCCAGCAGCTCGTTCAAACGGGACACTGAAGCTTTCTTT. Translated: CASSSFKRDTEAFF.

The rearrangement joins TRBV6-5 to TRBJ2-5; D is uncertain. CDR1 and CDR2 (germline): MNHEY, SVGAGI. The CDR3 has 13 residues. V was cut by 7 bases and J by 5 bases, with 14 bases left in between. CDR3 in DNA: TGTGCCAGCAACTGTTCGCGGTGGGAGACCCAGTACTTC. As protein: CASNCSRWETQYF.

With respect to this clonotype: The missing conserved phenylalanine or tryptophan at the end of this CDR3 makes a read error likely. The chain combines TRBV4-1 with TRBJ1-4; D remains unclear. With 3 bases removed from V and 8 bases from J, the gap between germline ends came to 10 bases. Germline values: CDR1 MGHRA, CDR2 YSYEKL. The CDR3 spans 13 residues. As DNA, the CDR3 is TGCGCCAGCAGCCAGGTCAGTAGGGAAAAACTGTTTATT. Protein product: CASSQVSREKLFI.

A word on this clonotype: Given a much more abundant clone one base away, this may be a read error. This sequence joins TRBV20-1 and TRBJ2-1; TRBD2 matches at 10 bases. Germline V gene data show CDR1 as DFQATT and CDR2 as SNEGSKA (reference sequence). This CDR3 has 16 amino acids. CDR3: CSARDRRLAGVNEEFF. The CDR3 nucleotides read TGCAGTGCTAGAGATAGGCGGCTAGCGGGAGTCAATGAGGAGTTCTTC.

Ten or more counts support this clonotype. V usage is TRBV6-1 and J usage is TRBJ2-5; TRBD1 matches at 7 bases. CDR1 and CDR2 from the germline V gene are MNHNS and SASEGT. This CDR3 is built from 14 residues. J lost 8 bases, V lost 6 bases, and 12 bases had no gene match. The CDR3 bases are TGTGCCAGCAGACCCCGGGACAGCTGGGAAACCCAGTACTTC. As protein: CASRPRDSWETQYF.

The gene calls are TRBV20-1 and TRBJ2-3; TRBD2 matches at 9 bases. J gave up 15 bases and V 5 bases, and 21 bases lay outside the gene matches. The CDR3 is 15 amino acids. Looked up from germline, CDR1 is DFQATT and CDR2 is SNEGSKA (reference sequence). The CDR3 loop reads CSAGALRGGPDTYYF. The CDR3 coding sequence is TGCAGTGCTGGAGCTTTGCGGGGGGGCCCAGATACGTACTATTTT.

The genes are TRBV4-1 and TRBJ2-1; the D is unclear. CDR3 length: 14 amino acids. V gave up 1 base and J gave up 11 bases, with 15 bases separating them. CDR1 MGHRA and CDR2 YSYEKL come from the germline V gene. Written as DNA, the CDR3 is TGCGCCAGCAGCCAAGGGAAAGGGTTAAGTAAGCAGTTCTTC. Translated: CASSQGKGLSKQFF.

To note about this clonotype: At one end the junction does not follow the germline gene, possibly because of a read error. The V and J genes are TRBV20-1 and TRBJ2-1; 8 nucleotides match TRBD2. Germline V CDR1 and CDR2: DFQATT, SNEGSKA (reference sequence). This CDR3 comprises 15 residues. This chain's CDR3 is CSALTETSVLHGQLF. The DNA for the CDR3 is TGCAGTGCCCTGACCGAGACTAGCGTTCTCCATGGGCAGTTATTC.

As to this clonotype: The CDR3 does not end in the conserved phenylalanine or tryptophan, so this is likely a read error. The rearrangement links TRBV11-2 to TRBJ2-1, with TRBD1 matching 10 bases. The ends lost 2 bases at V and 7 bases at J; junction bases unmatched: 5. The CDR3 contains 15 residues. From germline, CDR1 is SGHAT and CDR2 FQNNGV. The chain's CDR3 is CASSLWTGGRNEQFS. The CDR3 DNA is TGTGCCAGCAGCTTATGGACAGGGGGTAGGAATGAGCAGTTCTCC.

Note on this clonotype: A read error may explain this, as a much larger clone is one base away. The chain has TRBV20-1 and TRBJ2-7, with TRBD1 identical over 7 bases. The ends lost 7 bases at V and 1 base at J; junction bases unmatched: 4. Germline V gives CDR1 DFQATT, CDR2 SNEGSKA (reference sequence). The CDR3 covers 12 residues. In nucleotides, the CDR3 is TGCAGTGTCGGGACAGTATCCTACGAGCAGTACTTC. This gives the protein CSVGTVSYEQYF.

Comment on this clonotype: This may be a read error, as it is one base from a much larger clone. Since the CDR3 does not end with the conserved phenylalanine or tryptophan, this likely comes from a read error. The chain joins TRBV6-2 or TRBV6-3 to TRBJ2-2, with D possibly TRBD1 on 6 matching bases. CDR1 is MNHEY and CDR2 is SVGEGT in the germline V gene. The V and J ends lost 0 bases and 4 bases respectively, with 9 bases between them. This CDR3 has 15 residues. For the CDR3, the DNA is TGTGCCAGCAGTTACTCGAACAGGGTCACCGGGGAGCTGTTTATT. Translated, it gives CASSYSNRVTGELFI.

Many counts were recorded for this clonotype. The CDR3 here is CSARDQRGGETQYF. In DNA, the CDR3 is TGCAGTGCTAGAGATCAGAGGGGAGGAGAGACCCAGTACTTC. The rearrangement joins TRBV20-1 to TRBJ2-5; possibly TRBD2 for D (6 bases). Germline CDR1 DFQATT, CDR2 SNEGSKA (reference sequence). The V gene lost 0 bases and the J gene lost 4 bases, with 12 bases spanning the gap. The CDR3 totals 14 residues.

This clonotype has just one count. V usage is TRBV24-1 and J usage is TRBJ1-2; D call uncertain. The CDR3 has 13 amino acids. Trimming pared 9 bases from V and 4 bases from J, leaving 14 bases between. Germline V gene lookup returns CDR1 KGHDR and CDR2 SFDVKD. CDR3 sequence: CATWDRVFYGYTF. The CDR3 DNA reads TGTGCCACCTGGGATCGAGTCTTCTATGGCTACACCTTC.

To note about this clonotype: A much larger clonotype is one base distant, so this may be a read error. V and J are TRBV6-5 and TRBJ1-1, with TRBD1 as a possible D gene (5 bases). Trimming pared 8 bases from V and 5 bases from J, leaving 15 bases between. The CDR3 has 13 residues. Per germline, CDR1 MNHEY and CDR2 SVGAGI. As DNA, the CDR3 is TGTGCCAGCTGTTTTTCAGGGAGGACTGAAGCTTTCTTT. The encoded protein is CASCFSGRTEAFF.

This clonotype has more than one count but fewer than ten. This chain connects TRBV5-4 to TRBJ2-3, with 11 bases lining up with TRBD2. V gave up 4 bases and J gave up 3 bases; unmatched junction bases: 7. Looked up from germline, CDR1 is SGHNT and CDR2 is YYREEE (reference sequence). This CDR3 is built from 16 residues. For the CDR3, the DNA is TGTGCCAGCAGCCGGAATAGCGGGGGGGCAACAGATACGCAGTATTTT. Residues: CASSRNSGGATDTQYF.

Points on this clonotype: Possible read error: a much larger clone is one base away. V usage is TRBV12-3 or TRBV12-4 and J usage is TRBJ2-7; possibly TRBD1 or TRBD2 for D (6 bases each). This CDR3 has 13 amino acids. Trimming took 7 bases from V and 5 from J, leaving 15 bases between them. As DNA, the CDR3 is TGTGCCAGCACTTTGTCAGGGGAGGACGAGCAGTACTTC. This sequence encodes CASTLSGEDEQYF.

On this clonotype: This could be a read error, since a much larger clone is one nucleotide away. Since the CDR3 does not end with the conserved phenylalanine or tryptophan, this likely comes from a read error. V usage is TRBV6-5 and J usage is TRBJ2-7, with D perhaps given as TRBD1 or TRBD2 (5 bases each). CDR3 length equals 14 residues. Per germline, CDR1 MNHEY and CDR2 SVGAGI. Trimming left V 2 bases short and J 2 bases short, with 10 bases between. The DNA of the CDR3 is TGTGCCAGCAGTTACGGGCAGGGACCCTACGAGCAGTACTCC. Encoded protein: CASSYGQGPYEQYS.

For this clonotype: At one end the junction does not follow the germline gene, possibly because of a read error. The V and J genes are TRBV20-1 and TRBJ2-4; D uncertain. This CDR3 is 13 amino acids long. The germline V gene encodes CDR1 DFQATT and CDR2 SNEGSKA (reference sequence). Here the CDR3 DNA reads TGCAGTGCTATAGGGAAGTCCAAAAACATTCAGTGCTTC. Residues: CSAIGKSKNIQCF.

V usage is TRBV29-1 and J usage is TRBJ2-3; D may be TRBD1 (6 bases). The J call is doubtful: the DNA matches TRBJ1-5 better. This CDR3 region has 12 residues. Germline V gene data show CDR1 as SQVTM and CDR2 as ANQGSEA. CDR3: CSGGGDTDTQHF. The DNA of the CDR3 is TGCAGCGGAGGGGGGGACACAGATACGCAGCATTTT.

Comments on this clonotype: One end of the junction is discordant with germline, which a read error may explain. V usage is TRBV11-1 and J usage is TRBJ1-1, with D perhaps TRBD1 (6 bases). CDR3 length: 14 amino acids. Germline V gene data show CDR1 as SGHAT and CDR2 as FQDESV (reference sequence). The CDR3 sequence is CVSRWTAVDTEAFF. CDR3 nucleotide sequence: TGTGTCAGCCGCTGGACAGCTGTGGACACTGAAGCTTTCTTT.

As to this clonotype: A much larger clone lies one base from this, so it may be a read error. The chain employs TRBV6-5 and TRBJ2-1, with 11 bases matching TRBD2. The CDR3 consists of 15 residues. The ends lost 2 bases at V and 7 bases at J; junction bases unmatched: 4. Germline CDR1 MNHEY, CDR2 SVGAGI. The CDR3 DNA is TGTGCCAGCAGTTACCTAGCGGGAGGTCAGAATGAGCAGTTCTTC. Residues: CASSYLAGGQNEQFF.

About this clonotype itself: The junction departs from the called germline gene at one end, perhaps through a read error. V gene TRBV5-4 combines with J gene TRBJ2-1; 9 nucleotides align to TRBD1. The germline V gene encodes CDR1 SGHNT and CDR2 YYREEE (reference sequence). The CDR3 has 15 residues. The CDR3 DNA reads TGTGTCAGCAACCATCCGGGACAGGGAGTATATGAGCAGTTCTTC. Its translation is CVSNHPGQGVYEQFF.

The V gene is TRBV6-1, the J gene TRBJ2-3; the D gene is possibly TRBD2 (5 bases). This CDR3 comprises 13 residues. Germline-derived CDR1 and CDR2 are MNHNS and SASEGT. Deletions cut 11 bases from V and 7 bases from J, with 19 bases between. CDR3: CAVSAPGKNTQYF. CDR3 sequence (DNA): TGTGCCGTCTCGGCCCCGGGGAAGAATACGCAGTATTTT.